Following are 10 T cell receptor beta chains from one sample sequenced in a study of beta chain features in type 1 diabetes (dated by TCRdb to the late 2010s). Library preparation was by the immunoSEQ multiplex PCR assay. The High Capacity cDNA Reverse Transcription Kit was used to reverse transcribe all of the isolated RNA, meaning that expressed TCRB transcripts were what got sequenced. Imported from immuneACCESS, the table was reduced by TCRdb to in-frame sequences with V and J called. These copies leave out some clones; in studies compared against another copy, an unresolved V gene accounts for under half, and the cause of the remainder is not known. This sample gives 350,000 or so clones in total; roughly a fifth of them show up just once. The ten largest clones take up around 0.045% of the sample. The sample comprised naive CD4+ T cells from blood. What this sample's cell subset or site label stands for: true naive CD4+ T cells. The receptors come from a woman between 18 and 30 years old in good health.

In this sample, this clone turned up a few times. J is TRBJ2-1 and V is TRBV4-1; 13 bases agree with TRBD2. The CDR3 sequence is 17 residues long. J lost 1 base, V lost 2 bases, and 2 bases had no gene match. Per the germline V gene, CDR1 is MGHRA and CDR2 is YSYEKL. The CDR3 spells CASSQPTSGRSYNEQFF. The CDR3 DNA reads TGCGCCAGCAGCCAACCGACTAGCGGGAGGTCCTACAATGAGCAGTTCTTC.

This clone occurred a few times. The gene calls are TRBV15 and TRBJ1-4, with D perhaps matching TRBD1 (5 bases). The CDR3 covers 15 residues. Germline CDR1 LNHNV, CDR2 YYDKDF (reference sequence). V was cut by 1 base and J by 7 bases, with 13 bases left in between. CDR3 protein: CATSRAGQEGEKLFF. DNA of the CDR3: TGTGCCACCAGCAGAGCGGGGCAGGAGGGTGAAAAACTGTTTTTT.

The V call is TRBV30, the J call TRBJ1-6, with 10 bases identical to TRBD1. The V segment lost 1 base and the J segment 9 bases; nucleotides outside the gene matches: 0. CDR1 is GTSNPN and CDR2 is SVGIG in the germline V gene (reference sequence). This CDR3 comprises 13 residues. The CDR3 region has the DNA TGTGCCTGGAGTGGGGACAGGGGTTCACCCCTCCACTTT. This gives the protein CAWSGDRGSPLHF.

The sample holds one count of this clone. The rearrangement uses TRBV2 and TRBJ1-4; D call uncertain. The CDR3 loop spans 17 amino acids. V was cut by 6 bases and J by 6 bases, with 23 bases left in between. CDR1 and CDR2 (germline): SNHLY, FYNNEI. The CDR3: CASRDIPSSNGDEKLFF. The CDR3 region has the DNA TGTGCCAGCAGAGATATTCCTTCCTCAAACGGAGATGAAAAACTGTTTTTT.

This chain connects TRBV5-6 to TRBJ2-5, with 12 bases that match TRBD1. The CDR3 has 17 amino acids. J gave up 4 bases and V 4 bases, and 11 bases lay outside the gene matches. Germline V gives CDR1 SGHDT, CDR2 YYEEEE. CDR3 amino acids: CASSTTGTGGVLETQYF. The CDR3 DNA reads TGTGCCAGCAGCACTACCGGGACAGGGGGCGTATTAGAGACCCAGTACTTC.

V usage is TRBV4-1 and J usage is TRBJ2-5, with TRBD2 identical over 7 bases. Trimming at V came to 4 bases and at J to 3 bases, leaving 14 bases not matched to a gene. This CDR3 is built from 17 residues. Germline V CDR1 and CDR2: MGHRA, YSYEKL. In DNA form, the CDR3 reads TGCGCCAGCAGCCGCCGCGTCGGAAACGCGGGGGAAGAGACCCAGTACTTC. Its translation is CASSRRVGNAGEETQYF.

This clone came up a few times. J is TRBJ2-3 and V is TRBV5-1, with 9 nucleotides matching TRBD2. From germline, CDR1 is SGHRS and CDR2 YFSETQ. CDR3 length: 16 amino acids. The J segment lost 6 bases and the V segment lost 3 bases, leaving 11 bases of the junction unmatched. CDR3 sequence reads: CASSWTGGRAVDTQYF. Written as DNA, the CDR3 is TGCGCCAGCAGCTGGACTGGCGGGAGGGCTGTGGATACGCAGTATTTT.

There are a few counts of this clone. The V gene is TRBV13, the J gene TRBJ2-5; D gene ambiguous. Trimming removed 5 bases at V and 5 bases at J, with 9 bases between. Germline V gene data show CDR1 as PRHDT and CDR2 as FYEKMQ (reference sequence). This CDR3 is 12 amino acids long. For the CDR3, the DNA is TGTGCCAGCAGCCTTCTTCGTGAGACCCAGTACTTC. The encoded protein is CASSLLRETQYF.

V is TRBV18 and J is TRBJ1-1, with D perhaps TRBD1 (5 bases). Trimming removed 3 bases from V and 3 bases from J, with 11 bases in between. The CDR3 covers 14 residues. Germline V CDR1 and CDR2: KGHSH, LQKENI. This CDR3 is CASSPGGFDTEAFF. CDR3 in DNA: TGTGCCAGCTCACCTGGGGGGTTCGACACTGAAGCTTTCTTT.

This chain uses TRBV18 with TRBJ2-7; TRBD2 agrees at 7 bases. V dropped 3 bases and J dropped 2; count of bases not matched to a gene: 10. This CDR3 comprises 16 residues. Germline lookup yields CDR1 KGHSH and CDR2 LQKENI. This CDR3 is CASSPGSSGGPYEQYF. The CDR3 DNA sequence: TGTGCCAGCTCACCGGGATCTAGCGGAGGGCCCTACGAGCAGTACTTC. Full variable domain (remainder filled in from reference TRBV18 and TRBJ2-7): NAGVMQNPRHLVRRRGQEARLRCSPMKGHSHVYWYRQLPEEGLKFMVYLQKENIIDESGMPKERFSAEFPKEGPSILRIQQVVRGDSAAYFCASSPGSSGGPYEQYFGPGTRLTVT.